The 9 T cell receptor beta chains given below trace back to one sample, sequenced in a study of T cells in localized non-small cell lung cancer. This table comes from immunoSEQ multiplex PCR, and its TCRdb copy is limited to in-frame clones, with some not included. The sample carries approximately 67,000 clones, approximately 85% recorded once. Sequenced here: peripheral blood, sampled before any cancer treatment. These receptors were collected from a female donor older than 55 with stage I lung adenocarcinoma.

The J gene is TRBJ1-2, the V gene TRBV6-5, with 7 bases identical to TRBD1. There are 15 residues in the CDR3. Looked up from germline, CDR1 is MNHEY and CDR2 is SVGAGI. The V segment lost 8 bases and the J segment 4 bases; nucleotides outside the gene matches: 13. In DNA, the CDR3 is TGTGCCAGCTTCAACAGGGGAGAAGGAGGCTATGGCTACACCTTC. Amino acids: CASFNRGEGGYGYTF.

This chain links TRBV19 with TRBJ2-1; D unclear. The germline CDR1 and CDR2 sequences are LNHDA and SQIVND (reference sequence). V was clipped by 1 base and J by 3 bases, with 10 bases between them. The CDR3 loop spans 15 amino acids. CDR3 bases: TGTGCCAGTAGTATAGGTTTCCCTAGCTACAATGAGCAGTTCTTC. Amino acids: CASSIGFPSYNEQFF.

V is TRBV14 and J is TRBJ2-6; D remains ambiguous. Trimming left V 0 bases short and J 0 bases short, with 6 bases between. CDR1 and CDR2 from the germline V gene are SGHDN and FVKESK. The CDR3 loop spans 16 amino acids. As DNA, the CDR3 is TGTGCCAGCAGCCAAGATCTGGCCTCTGGGGCCAACGTCCTGACTTTC. It specifies CASSQDLASGANVLTF.

The sample holds a few counts of this clone. The CDR3 DNA follows: TGTGCCAGCAGGGAGAACAGGGAAACTGAAGCTTTCTTT. Its translation is CASRENRETEAFF. The chain combines TRBV6-6 with TRBJ1-1, with D maybe TRBD1 (6 bases). Germline V gene data show CDR1 as MNHNY and CDR2 as SVGAGI (reference sequence). The CDR3 length is 13 residues. Trimming cost V 6 bases and J 5 bases, with 13 bases left between them.

The chain has TRBV30 and TRBJ2-7; 9 positions match TRBD1. With 0 bases clipped from V and 1 base from J, the junction kept 1 base outside the gene matches. CDR3 length: 14 amino acids. Per the germline V gene, CDR1 is GTSNPN and CDR2 is SVGIG (reference sequence). CDR3 sequence reads: CAWSVGTGSYEQYF. CDR3 bases: TGTGCCTGGAGTGTTGGGACAGGGTCCTACGAGCAGTACTTC.

This clone was recorded a few times. This sequence joins TRBV7-6 and TRBJ1-6; TRBD1 aligns across 9 bases. Germline V gene lookup returns CDR1 SGHVS and CDR2 FNYEAQ. The CDR3 has 15 amino acids. With 5 bases clipped from V and 5 bases from J, the junction kept 4 bases outside the gene matches. The CDR3 is CASSPQGAHNSPLHF. The DNA for the CDR3 is TGTGCCAGCAGCCCACAGGGGGCGCATAATTCACCCCTCCACTTT.

The chain couples TRBV5-1 to TRBJ1-4, with D perhaps matching TRBD1 (5 bases). Germline V CDR1 and CDR2: SGHRS, YFSETQ. The CDR3 runs to 15 residues. Trimming cost V 0 bases and J 4 bases, with 10 bases left between them. The CDR3 reads CASSLAGGSNEKLFF. For the CDR3, the DNA is TGCGCCAGCAGCTTGGCCGGGGGAAGTAATGAAAAACTGTTTTTT.

The chain has TRBV10-3 and TRBJ2-3; D remains unclear. The V and J ends lost 5 bases and 3 bases respectively, with 9 bases between them. CDR3 length: 13 residues. Germline V lookup: CDR1 ENHRY, CDR2 SYGVKD. The CDR3 DNA sequence: TGTGCCATCAGTAGGACGGTTACAGATACGCAGTATTTT. Translation gives CAISRTVTDTQYF.

The chain joins TRBV9 to TRBJ2-2; TRBD2 agrees at 8 bases. After removal of 0 bases from V and 3 bases from J, the junction contained 10 bases not matched to a gene. Germline V CDR1 and CDR2: SGDLS, YYNGEE. The CDR3 is 18 amino acids. The DNA of the CDR3 is TGTGCCAGCAGCGTAGGAGCGGGAGACTTAGGTGACACCGGGGAGCTGTTTTTT. It codes for CASSVGAGDLGDTGELFF. Full variable domain (rest looked up from reference TRBV9 and TRBJ2-2): DSGVTQTPKHLITATGQRVTLRCSPRSGDLSVYWYQQSLDQGLQFLIQYYNGEERAKGNILERFSAQQFPDLHSELNLSSLELGDSALYFCASSVGAGDLGDTGELFFGEGSRLTVL.